This T cell receptor (beta chain) was observed in a study of shared clonotypes between healthy human individuals. The study's findings and limits: What naive subsets generally showed was a larger estimated richness than memory subsets showed.

Once extracted for a subset, genomic DNA was divided evenly among several immunoSEQ plates. Assay used: immunoSEQ multiplex PCR; TCRdb lists only in-frame clones, some missing. The repertoire holds roughly 1.5 million clones, with 98% as singletons. Only Caucasian adults living in Nashville, Tennessee served as donors. This CDR3 region has 13 residues. CDR1 is MNHNS, CDR2 SASEGT, per germline. V was clipped by 6 bases and J by 4 bases, with 10 bases between them. With regard to this clone: The antigen remains unidentified.

The source material was naive CD4+ T cells sorted from blood. Subset reported: CD45RA+ positively selected. The chain employs TRBV6-1 and TRBJ1-5; no firm D call. This TCR was recovered from a man aged 25 to 40 in good health. CDR3 amino acids: CASSQTVNQPQHF. In DNA form, the CDR3 reads TGTGCCAGCAGCCAGACGGTGAATCAGCCCCAGCATTTT.